One sample yielded the 19 T cell receptor beta chains listed below, sequenced in a study of shared clonotypes between healthy human individuals. The data were produced by immunoSEQ multiplex PCR, yet TCRdb's version contains in-frame clones alone and is incomplete. The sample lists hundreds of thousands of clones; 75% to 80% were seen once. Sequencing was done on a sample of PBMCs. The receptors here all came from a woman in her thirties or forties in good health. Some clones in this sample may be carry-over from other donors' samples.

The chain carries TRBV4-3 and TRBJ1-1, with D unresolved. V dropped 1 base and J dropped 1 base, with 10 bases sitting between them. The germline CDR1 and CDR2 sequences are LGHNA and YSLEER. CDR3 length equals 15 residues. CDR3 protein: CASSQGFRGNTEAFF. The CDR3, as DNA: TGCGCCAGCAGCCAAGGATTTAGAGGGAACACTGAAGCTTTCTTT.

V and J are TRBV15 and TRBJ2-7; 11 positions agree with TRBD2. Per the germline V gene, CDR1 is LNHNV and CDR2 is YYDKDF (reference sequence). The ends lost 0 bases at V and 3 bases at J; junction bases unmatched: 1. The CDR3 covers 15 residues. CDR3 DNA sequence: TGTGCCACCAGCAGAGAGACTAGCGGGAACTACGAGCAGTACTTC. Its translation is CATSRETSGNYEQYF.

Note on this clone: Additional DNA sequences in this sample encode the identical CDR3. The V and J genes are TRBV18 and TRBJ2-7; D might be TRBD1 (6 bases). V lost 2 bases, J lost 4 bases, and 12 bases lay in between. CDR3 length: 14 residues. Germline V gives CDR1 KGHSH, CDR2 LQKENI. DNA of the CDR3: TGTGCCAGCTCACCAGACAGGCAAACTTACGAGCAGTACTTC. This gives the protein CASSPDRQTYEQYF.

The gene calls are TRBV5-3 and TRBJ2-7, with D possibly matching TRBD1 (6 bases). TRBV5-3 is placed among ORFs of uncertain function. The CDR3 sequence is 20 residues long. V lost 0 bases and J 0 bases, leaving 25 bases between the germline ends. This CDR3 reads CARSLASGHLERASSYEQYF. The CDR3 region has the DNA TGTGCCAGAAGCTTGGCCTCGGGACACCTAGAACGGGCCAGCTCCTACGAGCAGTACTTC.

About this clone: A far larger clone is a single base away, which makes a read error likely. In DNA, the CDR3 is TGTGTCAGCAGTCGGGCCTTCCACGAGCAGTACTTC. It codes for CVSSRAFHEQYF. The chain uses TRBV28 and TRBJ2-7, with unresolved D. Germline V gene lookup returns CDR1 MDHEN and CDR2 SYDVKM. This CDR3 has 12 amino acids.

The rearrangement joins TRBV5-4 to TRBJ1-2, with 10 bases aligning to TRBD1. This CDR3 has 14 residues. Trimming cost V 4 bases and J 2 bases; bases outside gene matches: 2. Germline V gene data show CDR1 as SGHNT and CDR2 as YYREEE (reference sequence). In DNA, the CDR3 is TGTGCCAGCAGCGGGGGACAGGGGAACTATGGCTACACCTTC. This gives the protein CASSGGQGNYGYTF. The full variable domain, completed using reference TRBV5-4 and TRBJ1-2, is ETGVTQSPTHLIKTRGQQVTLRCSSQSGHNTVSWYQQALGQGPQFIFQYYREEENGRGNFPPRFSGLQFPNYSSELNVNALELDDSALYLCASSGGQGNYGYTFGSGTRLTVV.

The chain uses TRBV5-6 and TRBJ2-3, with 10 bases that match TRBD2. This CDR3 has 16 residues. V shed 1 base and J 9 bases; nucleotides not matched to a gene: 11. Germline-derived CDR1 and CDR2 are SGHDT and YYEEEE. The CDR3 DNA sequence: TGTGCCAGCAGCTTGTTCTGGCTAGCGGGAGATTGGACGCAGTATTTT. Protein: CASSLFWLAGDWTQYF.

The J gene is TRBJ1-5, the V gene TRBV28; 9 bases are a match to TRBD1. From germline, CDR1 is MDHEN and CDR2 SYDVKM. The CDR3 is made up of 15 amino acids. J gave up 6 bases and V 3 bases, and 6 bases lay outside the gene matches. The CDR3 region is CASSLGQGFRQPQHF. As DNA, the CDR3 is TGTGCCAGCAGTTTGGGACAGGGTTTTCGTCAGCCCCAGCATTTT.

This clone appeared a single time. V usage is TRBV27 and J usage is TRBJ2-7; D might be TRBD1 (6 bases). V was shortened by 2 bases and J by 4 bases, with 12 bases between the two germline ends. Germline CDR1 and CDR2: MNHEY and SMNVEV (reference sequence). CDR3 length: 14 amino acids. The CDR3 bases are TGTGCCAGCAGTTTAGCGACAGGTCCTTACGAGCAGTACTTC. Translation gives CASSLATGPYEQYF.

The rearrangement joins TRBV5-1 to TRBJ2-1, with D possibly matching TRBD1 (6 bases). Germline V gene sequence: CDR1 SGHRS, CDR2 YFSETQ. The CDR3 extends over 14 amino acids. V was shortened by 4 bases and J by 3 bases, with 11 bases between the two germline ends. The CDR3 bases are TGCGCCAGCAGCGGGACAACCCACTACAATGAGCAGTTCTTC. Amino acids: CASSGTTHYNEQFF.

This clone was recorded a few times. The chain recombines TRBV7-8 with TRBJ2-7; D not resolved. Germline V gene sequence: CDR1 SGHVS, CDR2 FQNEAQ. This CDR3 has 15 amino acids. Trimming left V 5 bases short and J 3 bases short, with 17 bases between. CDR3 sequence reads: CASSRGPTSYYEQYF. CDR3 coding DNA: TGTGCCAGCAGCCGAGGACCCACAAGTTACTACGAGCAGTACTTC.

Comment on this clone: With only one base between it and a far larger clone, this is likely a read error. Other DNA sequences in the same sample also yield this CDR3. The chain joins TRBV7-7 to TRBJ2-7; 13 bases agree with TRBD2. The length of the CDR3 is 15 residues. Germline V gene data show CDR1 as SSHAT and CDR2 as FNYEAQ (reference sequence). The CDR3 reads CASSLGLAGVHEQYF. In DNA form, the CDR3 reads TGCGCCAGCAGCCTCGGACTAGCGGGAGTACACGAGCAGTACTTC.

The count of this clone is one. A read error is the likely source, as a far larger clone sits one nucleotide away. This chain joins TRBV4-1 and TRBJ2-7; D is uncertain. Germline V gene data show CDR1 as MGHRA and CDR2 as YSYEKL. The CDR3 runs to 13 residues. The V end lost 4 bases, the J end lost 0 bases, and 7 bases lay between the germline ends. The CDR3 DNA follows: TGCGCCAGCAGCCTGAGCCACTCCTACGAGCAGTACTTC. It is translated as CASSLSHSYEQYF.

The rearrangement joins TRBV19 to TRBJ2-7, with D perhaps TRBD1 or TRBD2 (6 bases each). V lost 3 bases to trimming and J lost 0 bases, with 12 bases between them. The V gene's germline CDR1 is LNHDA and CDR2 SQIVND (reference sequence). The CDR3 has 15 amino acids. As DNA, the CDR3 is TGTGCCAGTAGTATCGTCGGGGGCGACTCCTACGAGCAGTACTTC. Translating it yields CASSIVGGDSYEQYF.

The V call is TRBV10-3, the J call TRBJ2-1; D is possibly TRBD2 (6 bases). Germline CDR1 reads ENHRY; CDR2 reads SYGVKD. Trimming left V 0 bases short and J 4 bases short, with 7 bases between. The CDR3 spans 14 residues. The CDR3 region is CAISESGLYNEQFF. DNA for the CDR3: TGTGCCATCAGTGAGTCCGGACTATACAATGAGCAGTTCTTC.

The V call is TRBV4-1, the J call TRBJ1-2; 8 positions match TRBD1. Germline V gene lookup returns CDR1 MGHRA and CDR2 YSYEKL. The CDR3 sequence is 13 residues long. With V trimmed by 5 bases and J by 4 bases, 3 bases remained unmatched. In DNA, the CDR3 is TGCGCCAGCAGCGCAACAGGGGGCTATGGCTACACCTTC. Translation gives CASSATGGYGYTF.

The chain carries TRBV29-1 and TRBJ1-4, with D uncertain. Trimming shortened V by 7 bases and J by 6 bases, and 21 bases separated the two germline ends. Germline loops: CDR1 SQVTM, CDR2 ANQGSEA. The CDR3 has 15 amino acids. The CDR3 DNA follows: TGCAGCGCCCAGGCCGGACGGGCAGGTTATGAAAAACTGTTTTTT. Amino acids: CSAQAGRAGYEKLFF.

The genes are TRBV30 and TRBJ1-5, with D unresolved. V was pared by 2 bases and J by 5 bases, with 16 bases between. From germline, CDR1 is GTSNPN and CDR2 SVGIG (reference sequence). The CDR3 sequence is 15 residues long. Written as DNA, the CDR3 is TGTGCCTGGAGTCTGTTTGGTCCCAAAGATCAGCCCCAGCATTTT. Translating gives CAWSLFGPKDQPQHF.

This sequence joins TRBV2 and TRBJ2-2, with 7 bases that match TRBD1. Germline CDR1 and CDR2: SNHLY and FYNNEI. The CDR3 consists of 15 residues. Trimming at V came to 0 bases and at J to 6 bases, leaving 4 bases not matched to a gene. CDR3 sequence reads: CASSEALTGSGELFF. For the CDR3, the DNA is TGTGCCAGCAGTGAAGCCCTGACAGGGTCCGGGGAGCTGTTTTTT.